This record covers a single TCR beta chain. Its target is unknown. The data are from a study of T cells after posttransplantation cyclophosphamide. Study findings and constraints: Later blood repertoires were often dominated by clones from the donor CD8+ memory compartment. TRB overlap between skin or GI tissue T cells and blood was limited.

The table came from immunoSEQ multiplex PCR; TCRdb's copy has only in-frame clones and leaves some out. The data contain 17,000 or so clones, roughly nine tenths of them singletons. Cyclophosphamide on days +3 and +4 followed busulfan-fludarabine conditioning and a marrow graft. Germline CDR1 and CDR2: SGHDN and FVKESK. There are 13 residues in the CDR3. V lost 3 bases and J 6 bases, leaving 11 bases between the germline ends. The sequence came from a male patient between 60 and 69 years old who received an allogeneic stem cell transplant from a related donor and was CMV-positive. Some T cells may be graft donor cells. Source: CD4+ T cells sorted from blood, taken after allogeneic stem cell transplant with posttransplant cyclophosphamide. J is TRBJ1-2 and V is TRBV14; D might be TRBD1 (5 bases). The CDR3 reads CASSHRRGDGYTF. CDR3 DNA sequence: TGTGCCAGCAGCCATCGACGGGGGGATGGCTACACCTTC.